The 25 T cell receptor beta chains in this list originate from one sample, sequenced in a study of blood T cell repertoires in COVID-19 (dated by TCRdb to 2020 to 2022). Library creation used the immunoSEQ multiplex PCR assay. TCRdb holds this immuneACCESS table with in-frame rearrangements only. Some clones are missing; in checked studies, unresolved V genes explain under half, and the rest has no known cause. The sample table contains about 190,000 clones; only one count was recorded for approximately 88% of them. About 7% of the sample goes to the ten largest clones. Sample: peripheral blood. Receptor source: a man aged 40-49 years with acute or convalescent COVID-19.

In DNA form, the CDR3 reads TGTGCCAGCAGCTTAGGGTCAGGGGCGGACACCGGGGAGCTGTTTTTT. Amino acid sequence: CASSLGSGADTGELFF. The chain couples TRBV7-2 to TRBJ2-2; D might be TRBD1 (6 bases). CDR3 length equals 16 residues. Trimming removed 1 base from V and 3 bases from J, with 12 bases in between. In germline, CDR1 is SGHTA, CDR2 FQGNSA.

The chain employs TRBV9 and TRBJ1-3, with D unclear. The V gene's germline CDR1 is SGDLS and CDR2 YYNGEE. Trimming took 1 base from V and 6 from J, leaving 11 bases between them. This CDR3 has 14 residues. For the CDR3, the DNA is TGTGCCAGCAGCGTAAATCCCCTGTTAAACACCATATATTTT. Translation: CASSVNPLLNTIYF.

This chain links TRBV7-8 with TRBJ2-2; 9 bases align to TRBD1. CDR1 and CDR2 (germline): SGHVS, FQNEAQ. The CDR3 covers 18 residues. Trimming cost V 5 bases and J 7 bases; bases outside gene matches: 17. CDR3 DNA: TGTGCCAGCAGCCAGCCGGCGGGGACAGGGACCTTGATCGGGGAGCTGTTTTTT. Residues: CASSQPAGTGTLIGELFF.

The genes are TRBV5-4 and TRBJ2-3; TRBD2 agrees at 9 bases. The CDR3 is made up of 16 amino acids. In germline, CDR1 is SGHNT, CDR2 YYREEE (reference sequence). J was trimmed by 0 bases and V by 3 bases; bases with no gene match: 5. The CDR3 sequence: CASSSKRGDSTDTQYF. Written as DNA, the CDR3 is TGTGCCAGCAGCTCAAAGCGGGGGGATAGCACAGATACGCAGTATTTT.

This clone was observed a single time. The V call is TRBV27, the J call TRBJ1-6; no reliable D call. This CDR3 spans 12 amino acids. Germline lookup yields CDR1 MNHEY and CDR2 SMNVEV (reference sequence). Deletions cut 3 bases from V and 6 bases from J, with 3 bases between. For the CDR3, the DNA is TGTGCCAGCAGTTTCCTTAATTCACCCCTCCACTTT. The encoded protein is CASSFLNSPLHF.

The chain employs TRBV25-1 and TRBJ2-7; no clear D. There are 15 residues in the CDR3. CDR1 and CDR2 (germline): MGHDK, SYGVNS. The germline V and J ends were trimmed by 1 base and 6 bases, with 16 bases remaining between them. CDR3 DNA: TGTGCCAGCAGTGAATTAATGGAGAGAACGGGCGAGCAGTACTTC. Its translation: CASSELMERTGEQYF.

This clone showed up just once. This chain's CDR3 is CASSLAVGQRNQPQHF. CDR3 in DNA: TGTGCCAGCAGCTTGGCCGTCGGACAGCGCAATCAGCCCCAGCATTTT. The rearrangement links TRBV5-6 to TRBJ1-5; maybe TRBD1 (6 bases). V lost 0 bases to trimming and J lost 2 bases, with 12 bases between them. The CDR3 length is 16 residues. Per the germline V gene, CDR1 is SGHDT and CDR2 is YYEEEE.

V and J are TRBV5-1 and TRBJ2-1; 14 bases line up with TRBD2. This CDR3 is 16 amino acids long. Germline-derived CDR1 and CDR2 are SGHRS and YFSETQ. V shed 2 bases and J 7 bases; nucleotides not matched to a gene: 5. The CDR3 region has the DNA TGCGCCAGCAGCTTTACCGGGACTAGCGGGGGTAATGAGCAGTTCTTC. Amino acid sequence: CASSFTGTSGGNEQFF.

V gene TRBV20-1 combines with J gene TRBJ2-1; D uncertain. From germline, CDR1 is DFQATT and CDR2 SNEGSKA (reference sequence). V lost 3 bases to trimming and J lost 6 bases, with 9 bases between them. The CDR3 has 12 amino acids. The CDR3 protein is CSASSLGNEQFF. The CDR3 DNA reads TGCAGTGCTAGTTCTCTAGGCAATGAGCAGTTCTTC.

The CDR3 DNA reads TGTGCCAGCAGCCGCCTGGGAGGGGACGAGCAGTACTTC. This gives the protein CASSRLGGDEQYF. The V and J genes are TRBV5-4 and TRBJ2-7, with 7 bases identical to TRBD2. The germline V gene encodes CDR1 SGHNT and CDR2 YYREEE (reference sequence). With 4 bases clipped from V and 5 bases from J, the junction kept 6 bases outside the gene matches. The CDR3 loop spans 13 amino acids.

The rearrangement uses TRBV19 and TRBJ2-2, with D perhaps matching TRBD2 (6 bases). The V gene lost 6 bases and the J gene lost 7 bases, with 21 bases spanning the gap. Germline V lookup: CDR1 LNHDA, CDR2 SQIVND (reference sequence). This CDR3 is 16 amino acids long. The CDR3 DNA sequence: TGTGCCAGTAGAGAAGCGGGCCTAATAGGAGGCGGGGAGCTGTTTTTT. This translates into CASREAGLIGGGELFF.

The chain carries TRBV18 and TRBJ1-2; 7 nucleotides agree with TRBD1. V shed 5 bases and J 7 bases; nucleotides not matched to a gene: 10. Germline CDR1 is KGHSH and CDR2 is LQKENI. The CDR3 extends over 14 amino acids. The CDR3 loop is CASSSLDRTGGYTF. DNA for the CDR3: TGTGCCAGCTCATCCTTGGACAGGACGGGTGGCTACACCTTC.

The V call is TRBV5-6, the J call TRBJ1-6; the match to TRBD1 covers 8 bases. Losses at the gene ends were 0 bases for V and 7 bases for J; bases not matched to a gene: 12. The CDR3 totals 18 residues. Germline lookup yields CDR1 SGHDT and CDR2 YYEEEE. As DNA, the CDR3 is TGTGCCAGCAGCTTGGCTGTGGGGACAGGCGTAAGCAATTCACCCCTCCACTTT. It translates to CASSLAVGTGVSNSPLHF. Drawing the rest from reference TRBV5-6 and TRBJ1-6, the complete variable domain is DAGVTQSPTHLIKTRGQQVTLRCSPKSGHDTVSWYQQALGQGPQFIFQYYEEEERQRGNFPDRFSGHQFPNYSSELNVNALLLGDSALYLCASSLAVGTGVSNSPLHFGNGTRLTVT.

CDR3 protein: CASSTSTDTQYF. The DNA of the CDR3 is TGCGCCAGCAGTACTTCAACAGATACGCAGTATTTT. This chain connects TRBV10-1 to TRBJ2-3; D uncertain. The CDR3 is made up of 12 amino acids. Trimming removed 5 bases at V and 3 bases at J, with 6 bases between. CDR1 is WNHNN, CDR2 SYGVQD, per germline (reference sequence).

The genes are TRBV11-3 and TRBJ2-1; TRBD1 aligns across 9 bases. With V trimmed by 5 bases and J by 9 bases, 11 bases remained unmatched. Germline V gene lookup returns CDR1 SGHNT and CDR2 YENEEA. The CDR3 runs to 15 residues. The CDR3 here is CASSQGQGGSVEQFF. DNA for the CDR3: TGTGCCAGCAGCCAGGGACAGGGCGGGTCGGTTGAGCAGTTCTTC. The variable domain in full, completed from reference TRBV11-3 and TRBJ2-1, reads EAGVVQSPRYKIIEKKQPVAFWCNPISGHNTLYWYLQNLGQGPELLIRYENEEAVDDSQLPKDRFSAERLKGVDSTLKIQPAELGDSAVYLCASSQGQGGSVEQFFGPGTRLTVL.

V is TRBV5-8 and J is TRBJ1-5; 7 bases line up with TRBD1. This CDR3 spans 14 amino acids. V gave up 3 bases and J gave up 2 bases; unmatched junction bases: 2. Germline loops: CDR1 SGHTS, CDR2 YDEGEE. The CDR3 region is CASSSGTGNQPQHF. The CDR3 DNA follows: TGTGCCAGCAGCTCAGGGACAGGCAATCAGCCCCAGCATTTT.

The chain is built from TRBV28 and TRBJ1-6; 9 nucleotides match TRBD1. This CDR3 has 15 amino acids. With V trimmed by 2 bases and J by 6 bases, 2 bases remained unmatched. The germline V gene has CDR1 MDHEN and CDR2 SYDVKM. Here the CDR3 reads CASSLTGQGNSPLHF. The CDR3 nucleotides read TGTGCCAGCAGTTTAACGGGACAGGGTAATTCACCCCTCCACTTT. The full variable domain, with the rest looked up from reference TRBV28 and TRBJ1-6, is DVKVTQSSRYLVKRTGEKVFLECVQDMDHENMFWYRQDPGLGLRLIYFSYDVKMKEKGDIPEGYSVSREKKERFSLILESASTNQTSMYLCASSLTGQGNSPLHFGNGTRLTVT.

The V and J genes are TRBV11-2 and TRBJ1-4; D possibly corresponds to TRBD1 (5 bases). The V gene's germline CDR1 is SGHAT and CDR2 FQNNGV. V gave up 4 bases and J gave up 6 bases, with 9 bases separating them. CDR3 length: 13 residues. The CDR3 DNA sequence: TGTGCCAGCAGCTCGGACACACATGAAAAACTGTTTTTT. It yields the protein CASSSDTHEKLFF.

The chain employs TRBV18 and TRBJ1-5; maybe TRBD1 (5 bases). Trimming took off 2 bases at V and 5 bases at J, with 10 bases between the two ends. Germline CDR1 reads KGHSH; CDR2 reads LQKENI. The CDR3 contains 14 residues. CDR3 amino acids: CASSPVTADQPQHF. The DNA of the CDR3 is TGTGCCAGCTCACCAGTGACAGCCGATCAGCCCCAGCATTTT.

J is TRBJ2-2 and V is TRBV9; the D gene is possibly TRBD1 (6 bases). Trimming took 4 bases from V and 0 from J, leaving 13 bases between them. Germline V CDR1 and CDR2: SGDLS, YYNGEE. CDR3 size: 16 residues. The CDR3 bases are TGTGCCAGCAGCCTCGAAGGGACATCGAACACCGGGGAGCTGTTTTTT. Its protein product is CASSLEGTSNTGELFF.

This clone was recorded once. This chain connects TRBV12-3 or TRBV12-4 to TRBJ2-1; 10 nucleotides match TRBD2. The CDR3 runs to 13 residues. V shed 6 bases and J 8 bases; nucleotides not matched to a gene: 4. CDR3 DNA: TGTGCCAGCAGAAGCGGGGGGGGCGATGAGCAGTTCTTC. Its protein product is CASRSGGGDEQFF.

For the CDR3, the DNA is TGTGCCAGCAGCTTACTCAGTGATAATTCACCCCTCCACTTT. The encoded protein is CASSLLSDNSPLHF. This chain links TRBV11-2 with TRBJ1-6; D is uncertain. This CDR3 spans 14 amino acids. V lost 2 bases and J lost 5, with 7 bases in between. The germline gives CDR1 SGHAT, CDR2 FQNNGV.

V gene TRBV29-1 combines with J gene TRBJ2-1; 9 bases agree with TRBD2. The ends lost 7 bases at V and 7 bases at J; junction bases unmatched: 11. The CDR3 has 14 residues. The germline V gene has CDR1 SQVTM and CDR2 ANQGSEA. The CDR3 nucleotides are TGCAGCGACAGACCGGGACTAGCTGAAAATGAGCAGTTCTTC. Its protein product is CSDRPGLAENEQFF.

A note on this clone: Other nucleotide sequences in the sample specify the same CDR3. This chain connects TRBV4-1 to TRBJ2-5; 7 bases fit TRBD2. In germline, CDR1 is MGHRA, CDR2 YSYEKL. After removal of 1 base from V and 4 bases from J, the junction contained 6 bases not matched to a gene. The CDR3 sequence is 15 residues long. The CDR3 DNA reads TGCGCCAGCAGCCAAGGGCCCTCGGGGGGAGAGACCCAGTACTTC. Amino acid sequence: CASSQGPSGGETQYF.

This clone was seen only once. The V and J genes are TRBV7-9 and TRBJ1-2, with D hard to call. This CDR3 has 15 amino acids. Germline assignment: CDR1 SEHNR and CDR2 FQNEAQ (reference sequence). The germline V and J ends were trimmed by 5 bases and 5 bases, with 18 bases remaining between them. The CDR3 DNA sequence: TGTGCCAGCAGCACTCGGGAGGAATTCGGGTATGGCTACACCTTC. It is translated as CASSTREEFGYGYTF.